This T cell receptor beta chain appears in the sequencing data of a study of early T cells in non-severe SARS-CoV-2 infection. Study information: Chains were not paired, and sequencing was done on bulk RNA from unsorted whole blood.

Unique molecular identifiers were attached to individual cDNA molecules. TCRdb itself ran the 5' RACE reads through MiXCR, one entry per CDR3 protein. This sample has fewer than 40,000 distinct CDR3 sequences, with roughly 5.2% found just once. A word on this clonotype: This may be a read error: a much more frequent sequence differs by one nucleotide.

With 5 bases removed from V and 7 bases from J, the gap between germline ends came to 14 bases. This CDR3 is 14 amino acids long. Germline CDR1 is LNHDA and CDR2 is SQIVND (reference sequence). The sequence derives from an adult who was a healthcare worker with PCR-confirmed SARS-CoV-2 infection or an uninfected control (not recorded which). The rearrangement uses TRBV19 and TRBJ2-2; the D is unclear. The sequenced material came from whole blood. The CDR3 spells CASSPTHLIGELFF. CDR3 DNA sequence: TGTGCCAGTAGTCCCACTCACCTCATCGGGGAGCTGTTTTTT.